The 22 T cell receptor beta chains below come from one sample, sequenced in a study of cytomegalovirus exposure and HLA in healthy donors. Assay used: immunoSEQ multiplex PCR; TCRdb lists only in-frame clones, some missing. Among 200,000 to 250,000 clones listed, less than 90% were seen once. Sequencing used PBMCs. The receptors shown here come from a woman aged 18-29 years in good health and CMV-seronegative.

This chain uses TRBV28 with TRBJ1-5, with D possibly being TRBD1 (6 bases). V was cut by 1 base and J by 7 bases, with 11 bases left in between. Germline CDR1 and CDR2: MDHEN and SYDVKM. The CDR3 runs to 14 residues. DNA for the CDR3: TGTGCCAGCAGTTTATTGGGGGCTGGGCAGCCCCAGCATTTT. Translation: CASSLLGAGQPQHF.

V and J are TRBV19 and TRBJ1-4, with TRBD1 matching 8 bases. CDR1 is LNHDA and CDR2 is SQIVND in the germline V gene (reference sequence). This CDR3 has 18 amino acids. J lost 0 bases, V lost 7 bases, and 13 bases had no gene match. The CDR3 here is CASTLGQGQVATNEKLFF. The DNA of the CDR3 is TGTGCCAGTACCCTAGGACAGGGCCAAGTTGCAACTAATGAAAAACTGTTTTTT.

The chain employs TRBV6-5 and TRBJ1-2; 9 nucleotides line up with TRBD1. J gave up 8 bases and V 4 bases, and 8 bases lay outside the gene matches. CDR1 and CDR2 (germline): MNHEY, SVGAGI. The CDR3 is made up of 14 amino acids. CDR3 in amino acids: CASSSGDRVEGYTF. In DNA form, the CDR3 reads TGTGCCAGCAGTTCAGGGGACAGGGTGGAGGGCTACACCTTC.

The CDR3: CASRWTPNSSPLHF. The CDR3 DNA follows: TGTGCCAGTAGATGGACCCCCAATTCTTCACCCCTCCACTTT. V and J are TRBV19 and TRBJ1-6; D is undetermined. The germline V and J ends were trimmed by 6 bases and 9 bases, with 15 bases remaining between them. The CDR3 runs 14 residues. Germline values: CDR1 LNHDA, CDR2 SQIVND (reference sequence).

The V call is TRBV2, the J call TRBJ1-5; D remains unclear. Trimming left V 3 bases short and J 4 bases short, with 4 bases between. CDR1 SNHLY and CDR2 FYNNEI come from the germline V gene. CDR3 length equals 12 residues. The CDR3 sequence: CASSDYNQPQHF. The CDR3 DNA is TGTGCCAGCAGTGATTATAATCAGCCCCAGCATTTT.

V gene TRBV6-5 combines with J gene TRBJ2-7; the match to TRBD1 covers 7 bases. The CDR3 runs 12 residues. Germline V lookup: CDR1 MNHEY, CDR2 SVGAGI. V shed 6 bases and J 4 bases; nucleotides not matched to a gene: 3. CDR3 bases: TGTGCCAGCAGGACAGGGTTATACGAGCAGTACTTC. It encodes CASRTGLYEQYF.

The sample holds many counts of this clone. This sequence joins TRBV30 and TRBJ1-2; D unclear. The CDR3 consists of 14 residues. Germline values: CDR1 GTSNPN, CDR2 SVGIG (reference sequence). V lost 0 bases, J lost 8 bases, and 16 bases lay in between. CDR3 coding DNA: TGTGCCTGGAGTGTTGAATCTTCATCAGGAGGCTACACCTTC. Encoded protein: CAWSVESSSGGYTF.

This chain's CDR3 is CSVVSIQRGYNEQFF. The CDR3 bases are TGCAGCGTTGTATCTATCCAGCGGGGTTACAATGAGCAGTTCTTC. This sequence joins TRBV29-1 and TRBJ2-1; 7 bases align to TRBD2. Germline lookup yields CDR1 SQVTM and CDR2 ANQGSEA. The CDR3 is 15 residues long. V lost 4 bases, J lost 4 bases, and 10 bases stayed unmatched.

This sequence joins TRBV2 and TRBJ2-3; D is ambiguous. There are 14 residues in the CDR3. V was shortened by 6 bases and J by 0 bases, with 10 bases between the two germline ends. Germline V lookup: CDR1 SNHLY, CDR2 FYNNEI. CDR3 loop: CASSVSTSTDTQYF. The CDR3 DNA sequence: TGTGCCAGCAGCGTGAGCACAAGCACAGATACGCAGTATTTT.

In its sample, this clone was seen a few times. The gene calls are TRBV7-9 and TRBJ2-1; D uncertain. CDR1 SEHNR and CDR2 FQNEAQ come from the germline V gene (reference sequence). V dropped 5 bases and J dropped 6 bases, with 8 bases sitting between them. The CDR3 sequence is 12 residues long. CDR3 sequence reads: CASSVVGNEQFF. DNA of the CDR3: TGTGCCAGCAGCGTGGTTGGCAATGAGCAGTTCTTC.

V and J are TRBV9 and TRBJ1-5; the match to TRBD1 covers 8 bases. The germline V gene has CDR1 SGDLS and CDR2 YYNGEE. The CDR3 is 15 residues long. V shed 2 bases and J 6 bases; nucleotides not matched to a gene: 7. The chain's CDR3 is CASSVGTGKGQPQHF. DNA for the CDR3: TGTGCCAGCAGCGTCGGGACAGGTAAGGGTCAGCCCCAGCATTTT. The complete variable domain, with remaining parts taken from reference TRBV9 and TRBJ1-5, reads DSGVTQTPKHLITATGQRVTLRCSPRSGDLSVYWYQQSLDQGLQFLIQYYNGEERAKGNILERFSAQQFPDLHSELNLSSLELGDSALYFCASSVGTGKGQPQHFGDGTRLSIL.

In nucleotides, the CDR3 is TGTGCCAGCAGTGTTCGTAACACTGGGGCCAACGTCCTGACTTTC. It translates to CASSVRNTGANVLTF. V is TRBV2 and J is TRBJ2-6; D is undetermined. Trimming pared 4 bases from V and 2 bases from J, leaving 9 bases between. Germline V gene sequence: CDR1 SNHLY, CDR2 FYNNEI. The CDR3 covers 15 residues.

V usage is TRBV5-1 and J usage is TRBJ2-7; 13 bases fit TRBD2. Germline CDR1 reads SGHRS; CDR2 reads YFSETQ. The CDR3 consists of 19 residues. Trimming took 5 bases from V and 1 from J; bases not matched to a gene: 15. This CDR3 is CASRRGRGLAGASSYEQYF. CDR3 sequence (DNA): TGCGCCAGCAGAAGGGGGCGAGGACTAGCGGGAGCATCGTCCTACGAGCAGTACTTC. Full variable domain (outside the CDR3, taken from reference TRBV5-1 and TRBJ2-7): KAGVTQTPRYLIKTRGQQVTLSCSPISGHRSVSWYQQTPGQGLQFLFEYFSETQRNKGNFPGRFSGRQFSNSRSEMNVSTLELGDSALYLCASRRGRGLAGASSYEQYFGPGTRLTVT.

This chain joins TRBV2 and TRBJ2-2, with 11 bases lining up with TRBD2. This CDR3 has 15 residues. The germline V gene has CDR1 SNHLY and CDR2 FYNNEI. Germline trimming cut 5 bases from V and 4 bases from J; bases unmatched to any gene: 3. The CDR3 is CASSLLAGATGELFF. DNA for the CDR3: TGTGCCAGCAGTTTACTAGCGGGGGCCACCGGGGAGCTGTTTTTT.

This chain uses TRBV27 with TRBJ2-7; 8 nucleotides align to TRBD2. CDR3 length: 16 residues. Germline V gene data show CDR1 as MNHEY and CDR2 as SMNVEV (reference sequence). V lost 4 bases and J lost 5; bases outside the gene matches: 13. DNA for the CDR3: TGTGCCAGCAGTTGGGCAGGAGCGGGAGATAGGAACGAGCAGTACTTC. Translating gives CASSWAGAGDRNEQYF.

The V call is TRBV6-5, the J call TRBJ1-2; TRBD1 matches 8 bases. Germline CDR1 MNHEY, CDR2 SVGAGI. Trimming took 6 bases from V and 0 from J; bases not matched to a gene: 3. This CDR3 spans 14 amino acids. This CDR3 reads CASRTGVANYGYTF. The CDR3 nucleotides are TGTGCCAGCAGGACAGGGGTTGCTAACTATGGCTACACCTTC.

This chain uses TRBV9 with TRBJ2-3, with 9 bases fitting TRBD2. Germline CDR1 is SGDLS and CDR2 is YYNGEE. The CDR3 has 16 amino acids. The junction had 7 bases not matched to a gene; V was cut back by 3 bases and J by 2 bases. The CDR3 DNA is TGTGCCAGCAGCGCCGAGCGGGGGGTCCTCACAGATACGCAGTATTTT. This gives the protein CASSAERGVLTDTQYF.

The J gene is TRBJ2-7, the V gene TRBV7-2; tentatively, D is TRBD2 (6 bases). In germline, CDR1 is SGHTA, CDR2 FQGNSA. The V end lost 2 bases, the J end lost 6 bases, and 14 bases lay between the germline ends. The CDR3 sequence is 14 residues long. CDR3 in amino acids: CASSLMASEGEQYF. CDR3 nucleotide sequence: TGTGCCAGCAGCTTAATGGCTAGCGAGGGCGAGCAGTACTTC.

The gene calls are TRBV5-1 and TRBJ1-1; TRBD1 agrees at 8 bases. CDR1 SGHRS and CDR2 YFSETQ come from the germline V gene. Unmatched junction bases numbered 10, after V lost 2 bases and J lost 1 base. The CDR3 loop spans 17 amino acids. The CDR3 sequence is CASSFGGTGVANTEAFF. CDR3 bases: TGCGCCAGCAGCTTCGGAGGGACAGGCGTTGCGAACACTGAAGCTTTCTTT.

This rearrangement joins TRBV21-1 to TRBJ2-2; the D segment call TRBD2 is taken from the table without a DNA check. TRBV21-1 is a recognized pseudogene. CDR3 size: 15 residues. CDR3 in amino acids: CASTLAGERTGELFF. DNA of the CDR3: TGTGCCAGCACCCTAGCGGGAGAACGCACCGGGGAGCTGTTTTTT.

This clone was seen only once. The genes are TRBV30 and TRBJ1-1, with 7 bases that match TRBD1. V was clipped by 3 bases and J by 0 bases; unmatched bases: 13. Germline CDR1 reads GTSNPN; CDR2 reads SVGIG (reference sequence). The CDR3 has 17 residues. The CDR3 DNA reads as TGTGCCTGGAGGCGACAGACAGGGCTTTCCCTGAACACTGAAGCTTTCTTT. This sequence encodes CAWRRQTGLSLNTEAFF.

In this sample, this clone turned up once. The V gene is TRBV15, the J gene TRBJ2-7; 12 nucleotides agree with TRBD1. The germline CDR1 and CDR2 sequences are LNHNV and YYDKDF (reference sequence). This CDR3 contains 15 residues. V lost 4 bases to trimming and J lost 5 bases; unmatched junction nucleotides: 6. The CDR3 reads CATSKEGQGADEQYF. CDR3 nucleotide sequence: TGTGCCACCAGCAAGGAGGGACAGGGGGCCGACGAGCAGTACTTC. The full variable domain, rest sourced from reference TRBV15 and TRBJ2-7, is DAMVIQNPRYQVTQFGKPVTLSCSQTLNHNVMYWYQQKSSQAPKLLFHYYDKDFNNEADTPDNFQSRRPNTSFCFLDIRSPGLGDTAMYLCATSKEGQGADEQYFGPGTRLTVT.